The 24 T cell receptor beta chains given below trace back to one sample, sequenced in a study of blood T cell repertoires in COVID-19 (dated by TCRdb to 2018 to 2021). Library method: the immunoSEQ multiplex PCR assay. TCRdb retrieved this table from immuneACCESS and kept in-frame rearrangements only. Not all clones are present; in checked studies, unresolved V genes account for under half, and no reason is known for the remainder. Recorded for this sample are more than 300,000 clones; around 91% of them occurred a single time. The ten largest make up under 1.1% of the sample. The sequencing input was peripheral blood. These receptors came from a woman aged 40 to 50 with COVID-19, enrolled during active disease.

The chain uses TRBV27 and TRBJ2-7; 12 nucleotides line up with TRBD1. This CDR3 region has 18 residues. V lost 2 bases and J lost 0; bases outside the gene matches: 8. Germline V gene lookup returns CDR1 MNHEY and CDR2 SMNVEV (reference sequence). The CDR3 DNA reads TGTGCCAGCAGTTTAGCCGGGACAGGGGGCCCAAGCTCCTACGAGCAGTACTTC. Translated: CASSLAGTGGPSSYEQYF.

The chain is built from TRBV10-3 and TRBJ1-1, with D perhaps matching TRBD1 (6 bases). The CDR3 covers 16 residues. The germline CDR1 and CDR2 sequences are ENHRY and SYGVKD. The V gene lost 4 bases and the J gene lost 1 base, with 16 bases spanning the gap. CDR3 loop: CAISGNTGTPNTEAFF. The CDR3 DNA sequence: TGTGCCATCAGTGGGAACACCGGGACACCGAACACTGAAGCTTTCTTT.

This chain links TRBV4-3 with TRBJ1-3; 9 bases line up with TRBD1. CDR1 LGHNA and CDR2 YSLEER come from the germline V gene. V lost 1 base and J lost 4; bases outside the gene matches: 5. This CDR3 is 16 amino acids long. For the CDR3, the DNA is TGCGCCAGCAGCCAAGTCGGGACAGGGCTCGGAAACACCATATATTTT. This codes for CASSQVGTGLGNTIYF.

This clone was counted a few times. This chain joins TRBV11-2 and TRBJ1-6; no reliable D call. The V end lost 4 bases, the J end lost 7 bases, and 8 bases lay between the germline ends. Germline V gene lookup returns CDR1 SGHAT and CDR2 FQNNGV. CDR3 length: 13 residues. CDR3 in DNA: TGTGCCAGCAGCTCGAGCTACAATTCACCCCTCCACTTT. Amino acids: CASSSSYNSPLHF.

The CDR3 DNA reads as TGCGCCAGCAGCCAAGGGGAGGCTCTGGTAGCGGGGGGACGCCCAGATACGCAGTATTTT. Amino acids: CASSQGEALVAGGRPDTQYF. The chain employs TRBV4-1 and TRBJ2-3; 10 bases are shared with TRBD2. The CDR3 spans 20 residues. Germline loops: CDR1 MGHRA, CDR2 YSYEKL. The junction had 17 bases not matched to a gene; V was cut back by 1 base and J by 4 bases.

V and J are TRBV6-2 or TRBV6-3 and TRBJ2-7; 8 bases are shared with TRBD2. From germline, CDR1 is MNHEY and CDR2 SVGEGT. CDR3 length: 15 residues. V dropped 6 bases and J dropped 1; count of bases not matched to a gene: 8. The chain's CDR3 is CASSRRPGGSYEQYF. The DNA of the CDR3 is TGTGCCAGCAGCCGCCGCCCGGGAGGGTCCTACGAGCAGTACTTC.

The genes are TRBV5-6 and TRBJ2-4, with TRBD2 matching 8 bases. With V trimmed by 0 bases and J by 7 bases, 6 bases remained unmatched. CDR1 SGHDT and CDR2 YYEEEE come from the germline V gene. The CDR3 loop spans 15 amino acids. Written as DNA, the CDR3 is TGTGCCAGCAGCTTGGCCGGGTCGGGGGGGAACATTCAGTACTTC. The encoded protein is CASSLAGSGGNIQYF.

The chain carries TRBV4-3 and TRBJ2-7, with D perhaps TRBD2 (6 bases). In germline, CDR1 is LGHNA, CDR2 YSLEER. V was clipped by 2 bases and J by 3 bases, with 8 bases between them. The CDR3 is 13 amino acids. CDR3 protein: CASSQFGGYEQYF. CDR3 in DNA: TGCGCCAGCAGCCAATTCGGGGGCTACGAGCAGTACTTC.

The chain links TRBV21-1 to TRBJ1-5; the table assigns TRBD1, which was not confirmed against the DNA. TRBV21-1 is termed a pseudogene. The length of the CDR3 is 14 residues. CDR3 coding DNA: TGTGCCACGCCAGGGGCCAGCCGCAATCAGCCCCAGCATTTT. As protein: CATPGASRNQPQHF.

A remark on this clone: One end of the junction fails to match germline, which may point to a read error. This chain uses TRBV27 with TRBJ2-1; 9 bases fit TRBD1. Germline V gene lookup returns CDR1 MNHEY and CDR2 SMNVEV (reference sequence). CDR3 size: 14 residues. The chain's CDR3 is CASRFGQGFNEQFF. The DNA of the CDR3 is TGTGCCAGCCGTTTCGGACAGGGGTTCAATGAGCAGTTCTTC.

The V and J genes are TRBV27 and TRBJ1-5; no reliable D call. V lost 1 base and J 8 bases, leaving 12 bases between the germline ends. The CDR3 runs to 14 residues. Germline assignment: CDR1 MNHEY and CDR2 SMNVEV (reference sequence). The CDR3 region is CASSLYREREPQHF. The CDR3 coding sequence is TGTGCCAGCAGTTTATATCGGGAGAGAGAGCCCCAGCATTTT.

In the case of this clone: A junction boundary mismatches the germline segment, possibly from a read error. The chain has TRBV3-1 (or the pseudogene TRBV3-2) and TRBJ1-6, with D unclear. The CDR3 is 15 amino acids. CDR1 and CDR2 from the germline V gene are LGHDT and YNNKEL (reference sequence). In DNA form, the CDR3 reads TGTGCCAGCAGCCAAGATTGGGCAGCCAATTCACCCCCCCACTTT. It encodes CASSQDWAANSPPHF.

J is TRBJ2-7 and V is TRBV7-2; D gene unclear. Germline assignment: CDR1 SGHTA and CDR2 FQGNSA. The germline V and J ends were trimmed by 3 bases and 7 bases, with 10 bases remaining between them. This CDR3 is built from 12 residues. CDR3 residues: CASSFLFREQYF. In DNA, the CDR3 is TGTGCCAGCAGCTTTCTTTTTCGGGAGCAGTACTTC.

This chain uses TRBV15 with TRBJ1-2; D remains ambiguous. CDR1 is LNHNV and CDR2 is YYDKDF in the germline V gene (reference sequence). The CDR3 runs 16 residues. V lost 1 base and J lost 0, with 12 bases in between. The DNA of the CDR3 is TGTGCCACCAGCAGAGGAGGAGGCGGCACTAACTATGGCTACACCTTC. It specifies CATSRGGGGTNYGYTF.

The rearrangement links TRBV5-1 to TRBJ1-1; TRBD1 matches 10 bases. With V trimmed by 3 bases and J by 4 bases, 6 bases remained unmatched. The germline gives CDR1 SGHRS, CDR2 YFSETQ. This CDR3 has 15 residues. In nucleotides, the CDR3 is TGCGCCAGCAGCTACGGAGGACAGGGGGGCACTGAAGCTTTCTTT. It encodes CASSYGGQGGTEAFF. The whole variable domain, remainder taken from reference TRBV5-1 and TRBJ1-1, is KAGVTQTPRYLIKTRGQQVTLSCSPISGHRSVSWYQQTPGQGLQFLFEYFSETQRNKGNFPGRFSGRQFSNSRSEMNVSTLELGDSALYLCASSYGGQGGTEAFFGQGTRLTVV.

This clone was counted a few times. The CDR3 reads CATSRERMSYMNTEAFF. The CDR3 DNA is TGTGCCACCAGCAGAGAGAGGATGAGCTACATGAACACTGAAGCTTTCTTT. This chain links TRBV15 with TRBJ1-1; D gene ambiguous. This CDR3 region has 17 residues. V dropped 0 bases and J dropped 0 bases, with 14 bases sitting between them. The germline V gene encodes CDR1 LNHNV and CDR2 YYDKDF (reference sequence). The full variable domain, its missing parts supplied by reference TRBV15 and TRBJ1-1, is DAMVIQNPRYQVTQFGKPVTLSCSQTLNHNVMYWYQQKSSQAPKLLFHYYDKDFNNEADTPDNFQSRRPNTSFCFLDIRSPGLGDTAMYLCATSRERMSYMNTEAFFGQGTRLTVV.

The chain uses TRBV10-3 and TRBJ1-5; D ambiguous. The CDR3 sequence is 16 residues long. The germline gives CDR1 ENHRY, CDR2 SYGVKD. Trimming removed 0 bases at V and 9 bases at J, with 18 bases between. CDR3 amino acids: CAISESNGNPPRPQHF. The CDR3 bases are TGTGCCATCAGTGAGTCGAACGGGAACCCACCGCGGCCCCAGCATTTT.

J is TRBJ2-6 and V is TRBV28; TRBD1 might be the D (5 bases). CDR1 and CDR2 (germline): MDHEN, SYDVKM. V lost 2 bases and J 9 bases, leaving 11 bases between the germline ends. The CDR3 runs to 14 residues. DNA for the CDR3: TGTGCCAGCAGTTTAATTGGACAACTCAACGTCCTGACTTTC. Protein: CASSLIGQLNVLTF.

This chain uses TRBV6-4 with TRBJ2-3; D is undetermined. There are 14 residues in the CDR3. The ends were cut back, 3 bases at V and 0 bases at J, with 7 bases in the middle. Germline CDR1 and CDR2: MRHNA and SNTAGT. The CDR3 region is CASSEGFSTDTQYF. In DNA, the CDR3 is TGTGCCAGCAGTGAGGGCTTTAGCACAGATACGCAGTATTTT.

The V gene is TRBV18, the J gene TRBJ2-1, with TRBD2 matching 8 bases. Trimming removed 3 bases from V and 0 bases from J; junction bases left unmatched: 4. This CDR3 is built from 16 residues. CDR1 is KGHSH, CDR2 LQKENI, per germline. DNA for the CDR3: TGTGCCAGCTCACCGATCAGCGGGAGCTCCTACAATGAGCAGTTCTTC. This translates into CASSPISGSSYNEQFF.

This clone was counted between two and nine times. This rearrangement joins TRBV10-3 to TRBJ1-2; perhaps TRBD1 as D (5 bases). Germline CDR1 ENHRY, CDR2 SYGVKD. The ends were cut back, 6 bases at V and 5 bases at J, with 16 bases in the middle. The CDR3 consists of 14 residues. CDR3 protein: CAIRRTDTGYGYTF. DNA of the CDR3: TGTGCCATCAGGCGGACGGATACAGGTTATGGCTACACCTTC.

This chain connects TRBV9 to TRBJ1-5; 7 bases agree with TRBD1. With V trimmed by 4 bases and J by 7 bases, 5 bases remained unmatched. The CDR3 consists of 13 residues. CDR1 and CDR2 (germline): SGDLS, YYNGEE. The CDR3 reads CASSPDRVQPQHF. Written as DNA, the CDR3 is TGTGCCAGCAGCCCCGACAGGGTCCAGCCCCAGCATTTT.

The chain combines TRBV19 with TRBJ1-1; TRBD1 matches 7 bases. Per the germline V gene, CDR1 is LNHDA and CDR2 is SQIVND (reference sequence). With 10 bases clipped from V and 4 bases from J, the junction kept 15 bases outside the gene matches. The CDR3 consists of 15 residues. The CDR3 coding sequence is TGTGCCACCTCAAAATCTAGGGGGCAAGTCACTGAAGCTTTCTTT. This codes for CATSKSRGQVTEAFF.

The chain combines TRBV25-1 with TRBJ1-6; 7 bases map to TRBD1. V shed 6 bases, J shed 5 bases, and the junction held 1 base outside the gene matches. The CDR3 covers 13 residues. The germline CDR1 and CDR2 sequences are MGHDK and SYGVNS. The CDR3 region is CASRGTDNSPLHF. The CDR3 region has the DNA TGTGCCAGCAGAGGGACAGATAATTCACCCCTCCACTTT.